One and the same sample provided the 9 T cell receptor beta chains below, sequenced in a study of control samples from healthy donors and cancer patients. TCRdb's copy holds only in-frame clones and misses some; the assay was immunoSEQ multiplex PCR. The data hold about 140,000 clones, with about 90% observed a single time. Sequenced input: blood. Receptor source: a man between 18 and 29 years old in good health.

The rearrangement uses TRBV21-1 and TRBJ2-5; TRBD1, as called in the table, went unchecked against the DNA. TRBV21-1 corresponds to a pseudogene. There are 16 residues in the CDR3. The CDR3 reads CASSIGKGQYQETQYF. CDR3 bases: TGTGCCAGCAGCATAGGCAAGGGACAGTACCAAGAGACCCAGTACTTC.

The sample holds a few counts of this clone. The V gene is TRBV5-6, the J gene TRBJ2-1; TRBD1 or TRBD2 may be the D gene (5 bases each). This CDR3 region has 14 residues. Trimming stripped 5 bases from V and 8 bases from J, with 17 bases between. Germline CDR1 is SGHDT and CDR2 is YYEEEE. CDR3: CASRALGGSDEQFF. In DNA, the CDR3 is TGTGCCAGCAGAGCTCTTGGGGGATCGGATGAGCAGTTCTTC.

The chain uses TRBV7-9 and TRBJ2-7; possible D gene TRBD1, 6 bases. The ends were cut back, 5 bases at V and 4 bases at J, with 9 bases in the middle. CDR3 size: 12 residues. The V gene's germline CDR1 is SEHNR and CDR2 FQNEAQ (reference sequence). The chain's CDR3 is CASSQQGYEQYF. The CDR3, as DNA: TGTGCCAGCAGCCAGCAGGGGTACGAGCAGTACTTC.

The rearrangement joins TRBV11-3 to TRBJ2-3; D call uncertain. Germline V CDR1 and CDR2: SGHNT, YENEEA. The CDR3 is made up of 14 amino acids. The V end was cut by 1 base, the J end by 2 bases, with 7 bases between. This CDR3 reads CASSLGANTDTQYF. CDR3 nucleotide sequence: TGTGCCAGCAGCTTAGGGGCTAACACAGATACGCAGTATTTT.

This chain links TRBV10-3 with TRBJ1-1; 9 nucleotides match TRBD1. The germline V gene encodes CDR1 ENHRY and CDR2 SYGVKD. V lost 4 bases to trimming and J lost 5 bases; unmatched junction nucleotides: 8. The CDR3 is 15 amino acids. The CDR3 sequence: CAISALGQGGTEAFF. In DNA, the CDR3 is TGTGCCATCAGTGCCTTGGGACAGGGAGGAACTGAAGCTTTCTTT.

The chain employs TRBV2 and TRBJ2-7; TRBD2 aligns across 14 bases. This CDR3 has 17 residues. Germline CDR1 and CDR2: SNHLY and FYNNEI. V gave up 4 bases and J gave up 7 bases; unmatched junction bases: 12. The CDR3 here is CASSARLAGGPGGEQYF. Here the CDR3 DNA reads TGTGCCAGCAGTGCCCGACTAGCGGGGGGGCCTGGCGGAGAGCAGTACTTC.

V and J are TRBV6-2 or TRBV6-3 and TRBJ2-1; D possibly uses TRBD1 or TRBD2 (6 bases each). Germline V gene data show CDR1 as MNHEY and CDR2 as SVGEGT. The ends were cut back, 2 bases at V and 9 bases at J, with 11 bases in the middle. This CDR3 has 13 residues. The CDR3 here is CASSYTGASEQFF. The DNA of the CDR3 is TGTGCCAGCAGTTACACGGGGGCCAGTGAGCAGTTCTTC.

The chain employs TRBV25-1 and TRBJ1-6, with no clear D. The CDR3 totals 14 residues. Germline CDR1 MGHDK, CDR2 SYGVNS. Trimming took 6 bases from V and 9 from J, leaving 15 bases between them. The CDR3 coding sequence is TGTGCCAGCAGAGAGACCAAAGCCTCTTCACCCCTCCACTTT. It yields the protein CASRETKASSPLHF.

This clone was seen a single time. V is TRBV19 and J is TRBJ1-1, with 8 bases fitting TRBD1. The germline V gene has CDR1 LNHDA and CDR2 SQIVND (reference sequence). Germline trimming cut 7 bases from V and 1 base from J; bases unmatched to any gene: 8. The CDR3 sequence is 15 residues long. CDR3 region: CASKEQGAGNTEAFF. CDR3 nucleotide sequence: TGTGCCAGTAAGGAGCAGGGGGCCGGGAACACTGAAGCTTTCTTT.